A selection of T cell receptor beta chains follows, all from one sample in a study of blood T cell repertoires in COVID-19. Sequencing used immunoSEQ multiplex PCR; TCRdb keeps in-frame clones, though not all of them. The data show about 160,000 clones, approximately 82% seen once. Sequences were obtained from peripheral blood. These receptor sequences come from a woman aged 40 to 50 with COVID-19, enrolled during active disease. CDR3s include the opening cysteine and the closing phenylalanine or tryptophan. The D gene is left open where the match is weak. Clone size appears in some rows only: once, few, many, or a class for an expanded clone.

>TRBJ2-2|TRBV29-1|.|.
TGCAGCGTTGGGTCACTCACGGGGTCGGGCACCGGGGAGCTGTTTTTT
CSVGSLTGSGTGELFF
>TRBJ1-2|TRBV30|.|.
TGTGCCTGGCGGCAGGGTATTATCTACACCTTC
CAWRQGIIYTF
>TRBJ1-1|TRBV10-1|once|.
TGCGCCAGCAGTGAGTCGGGACAAGGATGGACTGAAGCTTTCTTT
CASSESGQGWTEAFF
>TRBJ1-2|TRBV2|.|TRBD1
TGTGCCAGCAGGGACAGGGCGGGCTATGGCTACACCTTC
CASRDRAGYGYTF
>TRBJ2-7|TRBV11-2|many|TRBD2
TGTGCCAGCAGCTCGACTAGCTTAATGCAGTACTTC
CASSSTSLMQYF
>TRBJ1-2|TRBV7-2|.|.
TGTGCCAGCAATATGGGGGCGAATCAAGAAGCTAACTATGGCTACACCTTC
CASNMGANQEANYGYTF
>TRBJ1-2|TRBV5-6|.|.
TGTGCCAGCAGCCGTATCGGGGTTAAGGTGGATGGCTACACCTTC
CASSRIGVKVDGYTF
>TRBJ1-6|TRBV6-5|.|.
TGTGCCAGCATCTTGGGGGCGGCCTATAATTCACCCCTCCACTTT
CASILGAAYNSPLHF
>TRBJ2-7|TRBV20-1|.|.
TGCAGTGCCAGTGACTTTCGGCAGGGCGCCGAGCAGTACTTC
CSASDFRQGAEQYF
>TRBJ2-5|TRBV5-5|.|.
TGTGCCAGCAGCACGACAGGCGGGGAGACCCAGTACTTC
CASSTTGGETQYF
>TRBJ2-6|TRBV27|.|TRBD1
TGTGCCAGCAGACTTGCCGGGACAGGCGGGGCCAACGTCCTGACTTTC
CASRLAGTGGANVLTF
>TRBJ2-5|TRBV5-4|.|.
TGTGCCAGCAGCTTGGGACTAGAAAGCGAGACCCAGTACTTC
CASSLGLESETQYF
>TRBJ2-1|TRBV20-1|.|TRBD2
TGCAGTGCTAGTTTCTTTGTTCGGGGGGTCTACAATGAGCAGTTCTTC
CSASFFVRGVYNEQFF
>TRBJ1-1|TRBV3-1/TRBV3-2|.|.
TGTGCCAGCAGCCCCCCGTGGAGCACTGAAGCTTTCTTT
CASSPPWSTEAFF
>TRBJ1-2|TRBV4-1|.|TRBD1
TGCGCCAGCAGCCAAGAGGGACAGGGGGCTGGTGGCTACACCTTC
CASSQEGQGAGGYTF
>TRBJ1-5|TRBV12-3/TRBV12-4|.|.
TGTGCCAGCTGGGGGCAGCCAAATCAGCCCCAGCATTTT
CASWGQPNQPQHF
>TRBJ1-4|TRBV5-4|few|.
TGTGCCAGCAGCCAGGACAGAACTAATGAAAAACTGTTTTTT
CASSQDRTNEKLFF
>TRBJ2-1|TRBV28|few|TRBD2
TGTGCCAGCAGTTTCTTAATTGGGGGGGCTAGCGGGACCAACAATGAGCAGTTCTTC
CASSFLIGGASGTNNEQFF
>TRBJ1-3|TRBV7-8|.|.
TGTGCCAGCAGCTTAGCCCAGGGCGCGGGAAACACCATATATTTT
CASSLAQGAGNTIYF
>TRBJ1-5|TRBV7-8|once|.
TGTGCCAGCAGCGCGAGCCAGGGCTACAATCAGCCCCAGCATTTT
CASSASQGYNQPQHF
>TRBJ2-5|TRBV7-9|.|.
TGTGCCAGCAGCGAACGGAGTACAGAGACCCAGTACTTC
CASSERSTETQYF
>TRBJ1-2|TRBV10-1|.|TRBD1
TGCGCCAGCAGTGACTCAAGGGACAGGGCCGACTATGGCTACACCTTC
CASSDSRDRADYGYTF
>TRBJ1-2|TRBV4-1|.|TRBD1
TGCGCCAGCAGCCAAGCCGGCAGGGGGCTTAACTATGGCTACACCTTC
CASSQAGRGLNYGYTF
>TRBJ2-2|TRBV18|few|TRBD1
TGTGCCAGCTCACCCGGACAGGGAGTACCCCGAAACACCGGGGAGCTGTTTTTT
CASSPGQGVPRNTGELFF
>TRBJ2-3|TRBV6-4|few|TRBD2
TGTGCCAGCAGTGCTGGCGGGGGGGCCGTAGATACGCAGTATTTT
CASSAGGGAVDTQYF
>TRBJ1-1|TRBV4-2|.|.
TGTGCCAGCAGCCGGTCGGCTGAAGCTTTCTTT
CASSRSAEAFF